These 2 T cell receptor beta chains were sequenced from one sample in a study of blood T cell repertoires in COVID-19. TCRdb's copy holds only in-frame clones and misses some; the assay was immunoSEQ multiplex PCR. The sample lists 150,000 or so clones, approximately 86% occurring once. The sample consisted of peripheral blood. The source of these receptors is a woman in her 70s with COVID-19, enrolled during active disease.

CDR3 protein: CASSEAKVQANYGYTF. The CDR3 DNA sequence: TGTGCCAGCAGTGAAGCAAAGGTCCAGGCGAACTATGGCTACACCTTC. V gene TRBV6-1 combines with J gene TRBJ1-2; D remains ambiguous. The germline V gene has CDR1 MNHNS and CDR2 SASEGT. The V end lost 0 bases, the J end lost 2 bases, and 13 bases lay between the germline ends. The CDR3 loop spans 16 amino acids.

This clone was observed once. This chain uses TRBV7-2 with TRBJ2-1; 8 nucleotides agree with TRBD2. Germline values: CDR1 SGHTA, CDR2 FQGNSA. Trimming at V came to 4 bases and at J to 5 bases, leaving 7 bases not matched to a gene. CDR3 length equals 15 residues. Here the CDR3 reads CASSSRGGLDNEQFF. CDR3 DNA: TGTGCCAGCAGCTCTCGGGGGGGCCTCGACAATGAGCAGTTCTTC.